This TCR beta chain emerged from a study of blood T cell repertoires in COVID-19 (TCRdb year 2020). Concerning the study at large: Samples from collaborators originated in the United States, Italy and Spain and spanned both the acute and convalescent phases of COVID-19. The prospective study material was composed of cDNA or gDNA derived from T cells, B-cell-depleted T cells, or PBMCs. Deeply sampled blood TCRbeta repertoires from subjects exposed to, actively infected with, or recovered from COVID-19 were included in the dataset. A freely available public database, intended as a resource for researchers studying the immune response to SARS-CoV-2, is where the repertoires were released. Samples were obtained from the ongoing ImmuneRACE study (first 160 participants) and from 950 to 1,500 subjects provided by 6 global collaborators. Sample metadata almost always included a de-identified subject ID, COVID-19 status, age in years and sex. Where available, HLA class I and class II types were obtained from metadata supplied by the sample provider rather than from assay-based typing. Overall study results and their limits: Clinical and demographic metadata were provided uncurated, with the amount varying by source and participant.

TCRbeta CDR3 regions were amplified from genomic DNA by means of the immunoSEQ Assay, a bias-controlled multiplex PCR. As for how the authors treated the data: The number of nucleated cells in each sample was estimated by amplification of reference gene primers within the assay. To quantify the absolute abundance of each unique TCRbeta CDR3 rearrangement, sequence reads were collapsed and filtered. For each sample, productive Simpson clonality was calculated as the square root of Simpson's diversity index over productive rearrangements. This immuneACCESS table, as held by TCRdb, lists in-frame sequences with V and J called but not all clones. Of the missing ones, under half trace to an unresolved V gene in checked studies; the others have no known cause. D and trimming come from the DNA, and the V and J calls and clone size come from that table. In all, the sample holds a few hundred thousand clones, and around 88% of those were seen once. The top ten clones comprise over 1% of the sample.

Looking up the germline V gene (reference sequence) yields CDR1 LNHDA and CDR2 SQIVND. From the cysteine up to the phenylalanine, the CDR3 has a length of 16 residues. Left in the record is the CDR3 DNA by itself, 48 bases read in frame from the first base. A distance of 19 bases separates the germline ends of V and J, which lose 5 bases and 6 bases respectively. Participants in the prospective study were enrolled through a virtual design, were aged roughly 18 to 100 years, and lived in roughly 24 United States geographic areas. Cohort assignment in the prospective study relied on participant-reported clinical history from a screening survey and a study questionnaire. Mobile phlebotomists in the prospective study collected whole blood, serum and a nasopharyngeal or oropharyngeal swab from every participant. Over an approximately 2-month period, participants in the prospective study had the option of providing additional blood draws and questionnaires. Blood samples from the prospective study were shipped frozen or at room temperature prior to DNA extraction.

Comments on this clone: What antigen it recognizes has not been identified. No qualities accompany the bases; no much larger clone lies one base away.

Sequenced sample: PBMCs or T cells enriched from blood (not recorded which). This clonotype was obtained from a woman aged 40 to 50 with acute COVID-19. The rearranged segments are TRBV19 and TRBJ2-2; TRBD1 is perhaps the D gene, given 5 matching bases. The nucleotide sequence is given as TGTGCCAGTAGTCCTACTCCCAGGACATCTTCCGGGGAGCTGTTTTTT. It encodes CASSPTPRTSSGELFF.